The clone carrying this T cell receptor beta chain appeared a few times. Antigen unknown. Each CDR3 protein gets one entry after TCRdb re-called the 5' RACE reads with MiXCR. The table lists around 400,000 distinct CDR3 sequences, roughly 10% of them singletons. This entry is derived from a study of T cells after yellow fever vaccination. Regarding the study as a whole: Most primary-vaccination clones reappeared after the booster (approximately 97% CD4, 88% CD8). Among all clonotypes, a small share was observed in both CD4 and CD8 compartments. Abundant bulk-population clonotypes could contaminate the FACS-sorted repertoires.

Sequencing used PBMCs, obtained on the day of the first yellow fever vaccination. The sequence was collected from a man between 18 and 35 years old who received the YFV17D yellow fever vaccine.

The CDR3 sequence is CASSLTGIKSPLHF. CDR3 nucleotide sequence: TGTGCCAGCAGCTTGACCGGGATAAAATCACCCCTCCACTTT. J is TRBJ1-6 and V is TRBV5-5; D unclear. The germline V gene encodes CDR1 SGHKS and CDR2 YYEKEE (reference sequence). Trimming left V 1 base short and J 10 bases short, with 12 bases between. This CDR3 is 14 amino acids long.